In its sample, the clone carrying this T cell receptor (beta chain) was seen once. Germline CDR1 reads SGHNT; CDR2 reads YENEEA. Trimming pared 5 bases from V and 8 bases from J, leaving 7 bases between. The CDR3 is 11 amino acids. Running of the assay took place at deep level. When replicate PCRs were run on sorted subsets, they used 200 ng DNA, about 30,000 T cell genomes. Repertoires were generated with immunoSEQ multiplex PCR, while TCRdb's copy carries only in-frame clones and drops some. The sample has about 340,000 clones; less than 75% are singletons. This sample stems from a study of shared clonotypes between healthy human individuals.

The sample comprised memory CD4+ T cells sorted from blood. The subset: CD45RA-negative fraction. This chain joins TRBV11-3 and TRBJ2-1; D not certain. The TCR sequence derives from a man under 40 in good health. The CDR3: CASSKTDEQFF. The CDR3 bases are TGTGCCAGCAGCAAGACGGATGAGCAGTTCTTC.